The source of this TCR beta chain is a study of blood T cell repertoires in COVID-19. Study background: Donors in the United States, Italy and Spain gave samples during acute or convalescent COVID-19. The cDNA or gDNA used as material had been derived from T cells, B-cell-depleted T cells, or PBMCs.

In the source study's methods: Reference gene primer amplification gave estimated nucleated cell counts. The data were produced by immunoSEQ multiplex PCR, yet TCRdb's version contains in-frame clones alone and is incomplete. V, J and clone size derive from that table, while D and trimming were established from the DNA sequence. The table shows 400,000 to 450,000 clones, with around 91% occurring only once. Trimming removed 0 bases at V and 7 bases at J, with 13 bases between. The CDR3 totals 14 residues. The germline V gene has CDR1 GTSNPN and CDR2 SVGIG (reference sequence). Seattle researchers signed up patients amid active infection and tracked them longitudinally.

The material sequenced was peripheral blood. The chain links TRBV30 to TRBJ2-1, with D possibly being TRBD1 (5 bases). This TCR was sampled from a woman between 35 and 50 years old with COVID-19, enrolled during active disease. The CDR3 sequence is CAWSVLGQGNEQFF. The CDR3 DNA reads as TGTGCCTGGAGTGTACTGGGGCAGGGTAATGAGCAGTTCTTC.